This is a list of T cell receptor beta chains from one sample in a study of blood T cell repertoires in COVID-19. Produced via immunoSEQ multiplex PCR; TCRdb's table is partial and in-frame only. Among a few hundred thousand clones listed, 89% were seen once. The sequenced sample was peripheral blood. The receptors originated from an older woman with acute or convalescent COVID-19. The CDR3 runs from the conserved cysteine through the conserved F or W. A D gene is named only where the DNA matches it firmly. Clone size is not always given. Where it is, it says once, few, many or a class for expanded clones.

d_call clone_size j_call v_call cdr3_aa cdr3_nt
- - TRBJ2-3 TRBV28 CASSFGGVVDTQYF TGTGCCAGCAGTTTCGGGGGAGTGGTTGATACGCAGTATTTT
TRBD1 - TRBJ1-4 TRBV2 CASSDRGQPNEKLFF TGTGCCAGCAGTGACAGGGGGCAACCTAATGAAAAACTGTTTTTT
TRBD1 - TRBJ1-3 TRBV28 CASSSTGVGNTIYF TGTGCCAGCAGTTCGACAGGGGTCGGAAACACCATATATTTT
TRBD2 - TRBJ2-3 TRBV5-1 CASSSEWGAGGTSTDTQYF TGCGCCAGCAGCTCTGAGTGGGGAGCGGGGGGGACTAGCACAGATACGCAGTATTTT
- - TRBJ2-2 TRBV3-1/TRBV3-2 CASSPTGEAGELFF TGTGCCAGCAGCCCTACCGGGGAAGCCGGGGAGCTGTTTTTT
- - TRBJ2-3 TRBV27 CASIMKAGLDTQYF TGTGCCAGCATAATGAAGGCGGGACTAGATACGCAGTATTTT
- - TRBJ1-1 TRBV7-9 CASSFGGNTEAFF TGTGCCAGCAGCTTCGGGGGAAACACTGAAGCTTTCTTT
TRBD2 - TRBJ2-3 TRBV28 CASSLWGGGSTDTQYF TGTGCCAGCAGTTTATGGGGCGGGGGGAGCACAGATACGCAGTATTTT
- - TRBJ1-2 TRBV6-5 CASSYSRANNYGYTF TGTGCCAGCAGTTACTCGAGGGCTAATAACTATGGCTACACCTTC
TRBD2 - TRBJ2-2 TRBV15 CATSRETLAEMGYTGELFF TGTGCCACCAGCAGAGAGACCCTAGCGGAAATGGGGTACACCGGGGAGCTGTTTTTT
TRBD1 few TRBJ2-1 TRBV10-3 CAISDRDRGLDEQFF TGTGCCATCAGTGACAGGGACAGGGGGCTCGATGAGCAGTTCTTC
TRBD2 - TRBJ2-1 TRBV6-2/TRBV6-3 CASSQPTSGGAHEQFF TGTGCCAGCAGCCAACCGACTAGCGGGGGGGCCCATGAGCAGTTCTTC
TRBD1 - TRBJ1-3 TRBV29-1 CSVGTGQGNTIYF TGCAGCGTTGGAACGGGACAGGGAAACACCATATATTTT
TRBD1 few TRBJ2-5 TRBV27 CASSLGQGEETQYF TGTGCCAGCAGTTTAGGACAGGGGGAGGAGACCCAGTACTTC
- few TRBJ1-1 TRBV2 CASSEAGGGEAFF TGTGCCAGCAGTGAAGCCGGCGGAGGTGAAGCTTTCTTT
- - TRBJ2-2 TRBV7-9 CASSLQGGGELFF TGTGCCAGCAGCTTACAGGGCGGCGGGGAGCTGTTTTTT
TRBD2 - TRBJ2-7 TRBV5-1 CASSVGLAGASYEQYF TGCGCCAGCAGCGTGGGACTAGCGGGGGCCTCCTACGAGCAGTACTTC
TRBD2 - TRBJ2-3 TRBV5-4 CASWTSGILDTQYF TGTGCCAGTTGGACTAGCGGGATATTAGATACGCAGTATTTT
- - TRBJ2-7 TRBV9 CASSPRLGTSYEQYF TGTGCCAGCAGCCCCCGACTAGGGACCTCCTACGAGCAGTACTTC
TRBD1 - TRBJ1-3 TRBV6-2/TRBV6-3 CASSDRGIPGNTIYF TGTGCCAGCAGCGACAGGGGCATCCCTGGAAACACCATATATTTT
- - TRBJ1-1 TRBV2 CASNNIRGGNTEAFF TGTGCCAGCAATAACATTAGGGGGGGGAACACTGAAGCTTTCTTT
- - TRBJ2-7 TRBV27 CASSFQGPSEQYF TGTGCCAGCAGTTTTCAGGGGCCTAGCGAGCAGTACTTC
TRBD1 - TRBJ1-3 TRBV28 CASSLLETGKGTIYF TGTGCCAGCAGCCTACTCGAGACAGGGAAGGGCACCATATATTTT
- - TRBJ1-2 TRBV5-1 CASSLDGVYGYTF TGCGCCAGCAGCTTGGACGGGGTTTATGGCTACACCTTC
TRBD1 - TRBJ1-5 TRBV27 CASSLPRTGQNSNQPQHF TGTGCCAGCAGTCTCCCGCGGACAGGACAAAATAGCAATCAGCCCCAGCATTTT
TRBD1 - TRBJ2-7 TRBV18 CASSYTGASYEQYF TGTGCCAGCTCGTACACAGGGGCTTCCTACGAGCAGTACTTC
TRBD1 - TRBJ1-2 TRBV25-1 CASSDVRTGGDGGYGYTF TGTGCCAGCAGTGACGTAAGGACAGGGGGTGATGGCGGCTATGGCTACACCTTC
TRBD2 - TRBJ2-1 TRBV27 CASSPLAGANNEQFF TGTGCCAGCAGTCCACTAGCGGGGGCAAACAATGAGCAGTTCTTC
- - TRBJ2-3 TRBV2 CASRARGGTDTQYF TGTGCCAGCAGGGCCAGGGGGGGCACAGATACGCAGTATTTT
TRBD2 few TRBJ2-5 TRBV24-1 CATSDGLAGGPEETQYF TGTGCCACCAGTGACGGACTAGCGGGGGGGCCTGAAGAGACCCAGTACTTC